The present T cell receptor (beta chain) was sequenced within a study of blood T cell repertoires in COVID-19. Study-level information: Specimens from acute and convalescent COVID-19 originated in the United States, Italy and Spain. T cells, B-cell-depleted T cells, or PBMCs provided the cDNA or gDNA that served as material.

This CDR3 comprises 13 residues. TCRdb's table, derived via immunoSEQ multiplex PCR, lists solely in-frame clones and lacks some. The sample contains around 360,000 clones, more than 75% of which appear only once. This receptor was obtained from a man aged 40-49 years in a cohort exposed to, infected with or recovered from COVID-19 (not recorded which). Sequencing was done on a sample of PBMCs or T cells enriched from blood (not recorded which). The genes are TRBV21-1 and TRBJ1-5. TRBV21-1 is noted as a pseudogene. The CDR3 sequence: CASSDSSGQPQHF. The CDR3 nucleotides read TGTGCCAGCAGCGACTCCTCCGGACAGCCCCAGCATTTT.